In this sample, the clone carrying this T cell receptor beta chain turned up a few times. No antigen is known for it. The data derive from a study of T cell responses to AZD1222 COVID-19 vaccine. The CDR3 has 11 amino acids. V was shortened by 0 bases and J by 11 bases, with 8 bases between the two germline ends. Germline CDR1 SGHRS, CDR2 YFSETQ. Study-wide results and caveats: Epitopes outside B.1.351 and B.1.1.7 mutated regions reportedly drew nearly half of spike TCRs. After two AZD1222 doses, spike-specific TCR breadth and depth rose versus day 0. Sampling that yielded the repertoires occurred only after the peak T cell response. Seropositivity was recorded at baseline in only a handful of AZD1222 recipients.

Sequenced by immunoSEQ multiplex PCR; TCRdb stores in-frame clones only, minus some. The table records 100,000 to 150,000 clones, approximately 88% of them present only once. The sequence came from an adult in good health. The chain carries TRBV5-1 and TRBJ1-1; unclear D gene. Sequenced material: peripheral blood, taken on day 0 of AZD1222 vaccination. The CDR3 coding sequence is TGCGCCAGCAGCTTGGGACCCGACGCTTTCTTT. Translation: CASSLGPDAFF.